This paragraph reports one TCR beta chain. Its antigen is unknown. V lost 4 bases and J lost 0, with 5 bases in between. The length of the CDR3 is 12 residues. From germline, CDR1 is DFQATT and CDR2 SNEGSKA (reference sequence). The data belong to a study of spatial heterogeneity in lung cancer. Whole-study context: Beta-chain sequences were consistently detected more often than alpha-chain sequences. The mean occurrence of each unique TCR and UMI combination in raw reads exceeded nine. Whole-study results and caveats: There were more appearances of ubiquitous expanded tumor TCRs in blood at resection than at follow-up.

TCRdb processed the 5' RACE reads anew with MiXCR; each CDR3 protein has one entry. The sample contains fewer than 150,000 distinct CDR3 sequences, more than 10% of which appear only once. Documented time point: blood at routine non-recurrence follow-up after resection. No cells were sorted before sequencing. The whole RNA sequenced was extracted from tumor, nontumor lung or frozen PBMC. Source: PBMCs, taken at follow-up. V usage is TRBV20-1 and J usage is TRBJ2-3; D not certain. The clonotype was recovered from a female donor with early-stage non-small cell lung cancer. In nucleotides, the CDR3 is TGCAGTGCTAAGCCTAGCACAGATACGCAGTATTTT. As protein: CSAKPSTDTQYF.